This T cell receptor beta chain is drawn from a study of neoadjuvant anti-PD-1 for oral cavity cancer. Study context: Nivolumab at 3 mg/kg was mostly given biweekly, three to four doses, pre-surgery.

Trimming took off 3 bases at V and 7 bases at J, with 10 bases between the two ends. CDR1 SNHLY and CDR2 FYNNEI come from the germline V gene. The CDR3 covers 13 residues. The sample holds a few counts of this clone. Clones were read by immunoSEQ multiplex PCR, and TCRdb kept only the in-frame ones, dropping some. In the table there are 5,500 to 8,000 clones, about 80% of which are singletons. The receptor's source is a person aged 35-79 years with oral cavity squamous cell carcinoma. Material: PBMCs, obtained before nivolumab (anti-PD-1) treatment. The chain has TRBV2 and TRBJ2-1, with D possibly matching TRBD1 (5 bases). The CDR3 loop reads CASSDGAGNEQFF. The CDR3 coding sequence is TGTGCCAGCAGTGATGGGGCAGGGAATGAGCAGTTCTTC.